This T cell receptor (beta chain) came from a study of cytomegalovirus exposure and HLA in healthy donors. Overall study: In a later analysis, the 120 or so validation repertoires were reported to have used the same platform as the roughly 610 first-cohort repertoires. Study-wide results and caveats: According to a later analysis, TCR clusters from the first cohort tended to co-occur in the 100 to 150 validation repertoires. It was confirmed in vitro that a few of the CMV-associated chains were specific for CMV antigens. According to the study, roughly 160 TCR beta chains were cytomegalovirus-associated.

A word on this clone: The antigen remains unidentified.

The germline V gene has CDR1 LNHDA and CDR2 SQIVND (reference sequence). There are 18 residues in the CDR3. The V end was cut by 5 bases, the J end by 0 bases, with 20 bases between. Produced via immunoSEQ multiplex PCR; TCRdb's table is partial and in-frame only. The table records 55,000 to 80,000 clones, about 94% of them present only once. Sequencing input: PBMCs. This receptor was taken from a man aged 18 to 30 in good health and CMV-seropositive. The chain links TRBV19 to TRBJ1-5; a possible D gene is TRBD1 (6 bases). This chain's CDR3 is CASSPRDTEILSNQPQHF. CDR3 coding DNA: TGTGCCAGTAGTCCGAGGGACACAGAAATTCTTAGCAATCAGCCCCAGCATTTT.